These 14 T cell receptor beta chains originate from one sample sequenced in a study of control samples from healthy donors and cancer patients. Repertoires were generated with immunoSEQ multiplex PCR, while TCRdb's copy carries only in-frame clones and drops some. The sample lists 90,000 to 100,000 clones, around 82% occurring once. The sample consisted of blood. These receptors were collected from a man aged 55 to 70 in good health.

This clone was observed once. In nucleotides, the CDR3 is TGCGCCAGCAGCCTCGAGTCGAGGAGGGAGACCCAGTACTTC. It encodes CASSLESRRETQYF. The chain employs TRBV5-1 and TRBJ2-5; a possible D gene is TRBD2 (5 bases). This CDR3 spans 14 amino acids. The germline gives CDR1 SGHRS, CDR2 YFSETQ. Trimming removed 4 bases at V and 5 bases at J, with 15 bases between. The full variable domain, rest sourced from reference TRBV5-1 and TRBJ2-5, is KAGVTQTPRYLIKTRGQQVTLSCSPISGHRSVSWYQQTPGQGLQFLFEYFSETQRNKGNFPGRFSGRQFSNSRSEMNVSTLELGDSALYLCASSLESRRETQYFGPGTRLLVL.

This CDR3 reads CASSPTGMGEQYF. DNA for the CDR3: TGTGCCAGCAGCCCTACAGGGATGGGCGAGCAGTACTTC. The chain uses TRBV5-6 and TRBJ2-7; perhaps TRBD1 as D (6 bases). Germline assignment: CDR1 SGHDT and CDR2 YYEEEE. Trimming pared 4 bases from V and 6 bases from J, leaving 14 bases between. The CDR3 is 13 residues long.

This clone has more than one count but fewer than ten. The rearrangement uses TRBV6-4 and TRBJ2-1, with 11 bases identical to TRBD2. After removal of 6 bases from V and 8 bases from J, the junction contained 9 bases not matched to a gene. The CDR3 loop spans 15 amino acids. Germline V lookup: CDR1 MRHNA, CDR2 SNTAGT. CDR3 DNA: TGTGCCAGCAGCCAAACTAGCGGGGGTGTGGATGAGCAGTTCTTC. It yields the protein CASSQTSGGVDEQFF.

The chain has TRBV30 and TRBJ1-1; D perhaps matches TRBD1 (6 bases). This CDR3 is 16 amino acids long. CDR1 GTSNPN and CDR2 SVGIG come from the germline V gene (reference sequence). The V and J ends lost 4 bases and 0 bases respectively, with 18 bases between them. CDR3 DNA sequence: TGTGCCTGGATTGGCGGGGGGCCCAATTTGAACACTGAAGCTTTCTTT. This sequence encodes CAWIGGGPNLNTEAFF.

The CDR3 DNA reads as TGTGCCAGCAGCTTGGGCAACCCAGATACGCAGTATTTT. Translation: CASSLGNPDTQYF. The rearrangement links TRBV5-8 to TRBJ2-3; no clear D gene. CDR1 is SGHTS, CDR2 YDEGEE, per germline. This CDR3 spans 13 amino acids. The ends were cut back, 0 bases at V and 4 bases at J, with 6 bases in the middle.

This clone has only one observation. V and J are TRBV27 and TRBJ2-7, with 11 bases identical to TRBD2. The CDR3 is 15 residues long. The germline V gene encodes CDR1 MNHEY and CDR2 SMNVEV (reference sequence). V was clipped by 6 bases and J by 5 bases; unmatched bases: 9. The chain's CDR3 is CASRETSGAPNEQYF. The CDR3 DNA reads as TGTGCCAGCAGGGAGACTAGCGGGGCCCCGAACGAGCAGTACTTC.

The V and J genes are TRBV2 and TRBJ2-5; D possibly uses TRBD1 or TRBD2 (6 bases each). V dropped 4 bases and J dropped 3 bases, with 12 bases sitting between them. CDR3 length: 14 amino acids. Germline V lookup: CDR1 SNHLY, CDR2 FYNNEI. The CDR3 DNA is TGTGCCAGCAGTGCCCCGAGGGGGGAAGAGACCCAGTACTTC. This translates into CASSAPRGEETQYF.

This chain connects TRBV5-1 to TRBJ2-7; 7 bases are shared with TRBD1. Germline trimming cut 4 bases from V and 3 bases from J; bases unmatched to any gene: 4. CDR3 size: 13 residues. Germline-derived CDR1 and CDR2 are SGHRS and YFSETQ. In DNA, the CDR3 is TGCGCCAGCAGCCCCGGACAGGACTACGAGCAGTACTTC. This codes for CASSPGQDYEQYF.

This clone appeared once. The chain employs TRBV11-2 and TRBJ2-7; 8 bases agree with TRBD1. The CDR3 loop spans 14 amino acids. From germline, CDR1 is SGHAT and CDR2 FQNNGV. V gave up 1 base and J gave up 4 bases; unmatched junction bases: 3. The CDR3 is CASSLAGGRYEQYF. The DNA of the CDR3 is TGTGCCAGCAGCTTAGCAGGGGGCAGGTACGAGCAGTACTTC.

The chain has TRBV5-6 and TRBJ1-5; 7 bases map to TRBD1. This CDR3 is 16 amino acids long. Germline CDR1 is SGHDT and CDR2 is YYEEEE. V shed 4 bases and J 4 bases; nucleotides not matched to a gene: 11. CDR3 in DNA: TGTGCCAGCAGCATACTCTCGGGGACAGATAATCAGCCCCAGCATTTT. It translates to CASSILSGTDNQPQHF.

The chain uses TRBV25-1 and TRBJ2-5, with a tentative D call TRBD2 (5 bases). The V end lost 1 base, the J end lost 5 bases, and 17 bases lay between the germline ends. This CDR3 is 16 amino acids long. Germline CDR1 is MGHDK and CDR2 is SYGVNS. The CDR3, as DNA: TGTGCCAGCAGTGAATCAAGGGAGTCGAGGAGGGAGACCCAGTACTTC. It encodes CASSESRESRRETQYF.

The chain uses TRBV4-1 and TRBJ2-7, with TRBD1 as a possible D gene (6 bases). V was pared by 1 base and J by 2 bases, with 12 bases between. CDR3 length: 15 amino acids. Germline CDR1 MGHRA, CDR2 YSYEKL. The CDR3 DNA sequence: TGCGCCAGCAGCCAAGGGGGGACATTCACCTACGAGCAGTACTTC. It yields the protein CASSQGGTFTYEQYF.

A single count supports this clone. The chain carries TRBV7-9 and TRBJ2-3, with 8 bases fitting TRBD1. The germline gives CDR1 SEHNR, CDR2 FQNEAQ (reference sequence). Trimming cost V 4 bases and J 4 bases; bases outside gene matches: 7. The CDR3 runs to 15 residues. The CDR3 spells CASSSGQGVADTQYF. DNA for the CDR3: TGTGCCAGCAGCTCAGGACAGGGAGTCGCAGATACGCAGTATTTT.

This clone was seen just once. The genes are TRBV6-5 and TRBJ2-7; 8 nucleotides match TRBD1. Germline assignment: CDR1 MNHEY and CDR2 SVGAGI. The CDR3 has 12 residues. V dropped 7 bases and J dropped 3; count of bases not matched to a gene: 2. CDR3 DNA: TGTGCCAGCAAAACAGGGGGCTACGAGCAGTACTTC. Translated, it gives CASKTGGYEQYF.